A single sample gave rise to the 20 T cell receptor beta chains below, sequenced in a study of regulatory T cells in long-lasting Graves disease. Arm-PCR with iRepertoire HTBI primers amplified the CDR3 regions for these TCR beta libraries. Using its own MiXCR run on the multiplex PCR reads, TCRdb lists one record per CDR3 protein. The sample consists of 450,000 to 600,000 distinct CDR3 sequences, 15% to 20% of them appearing once. Time point specified: newly diagnosed GD, antithyroid drugs for less than 3 months. RNA from PBMCs was the source of the TCR library. The same data also went into a second study, on T cells in Graves' hyperthyroidism and ophthalmopathy.

This material consisted of peripheral blood mononuclear cells (PBMCs), taken at new diagnosis, from a patient treated with antithyroid drugs. These receptors were obtained from a man aged 35 to 55 with Graves disease.

This clonotype showed up many times. The genes are TRBV28 and TRBJ2-5; 8 nucleotides line up with TRBD2. J was trimmed by 4 bases and V by 1 base; bases with no gene match: 11. Germline V gives CDR1 MDHEN, CDR2 SYDVKM. CDR3 length: 17 residues. DNA of the CDR3: TGTGCCAGCAGTTTATCCCTCCCCAGCGGGAGAACAGAGACCCAGTACTTC. Amino acids: CASSLSLPSGRTETQYF.

This clonotype was detected only a few times. The chain is built from TRBV28 and TRBJ2-3, with 12 nucleotides matching TRBD2. The CDR3 runs 20 residues. Trimming cost V 2 bases and J 6 bases; bases outside gene matches: 18. Germline V CDR1 and CDR2: MDHEN, SYDVKM. For the CDR3, the DNA is TGTGCCAGCAGTTTAAGGACTAGCGGGAATTTGATAAAAGTTTCCGATACGCAGTATTTT. It is translated as CASSLRTSGNLIKVSDTQYF.

The table lists this clonotype with many counts. This chain joins TRBV28 and TRBJ2-1, with D possibly being TRBD1 (5 bases). Germline lookup yields CDR1 MDHEN and CDR2 SYDVKM. The CDR3 is 15 amino acids. V lost 4 bases and J 6 bases, leaving 16 bases between the germline ends. The CDR3 region has the DNA TGTGCCAGCAGTTCTGGGGCTTTGGGCGTCAATGAGCAGTTCTTC. It specifies CASSSGALGVNEQFF.

On this clonotype itself: A much bigger clone sits one base away, suggesting this may be a read error. The chain joins TRBV20-1 to TRBJ1-5, with D maybe TRBD1 (6 bases). CDR1 and CDR2 from the germline V gene are DFQATT and SNEGSKA (reference sequence). This CDR3 comprises 14 residues. CDR3: CGANSGTPNQPQHF. In DNA form, the CDR3 reads TGCGGTGCTAACTCCGGGACACCAAATCAGCCCCAGCATTTT.

The CDR3 bases are TGTGCCAGCAGCCAAGCAGCTGGGGGGTTATCGAACACCGGGGAGCTGTTTTTT. This encodes CASSQAAGGLSNTGELFF. This rearrangement joins TRBV4-2 to TRBJ2-2; D may be TRBD2 (6 bases). This CDR3 is built from 18 residues. CDR1 is LGHNA and CDR2 is YNFKEQ in the germline V gene. V shed 1 base and J shed 0 bases, with 15 bases lying between them.

This clonotype was seen a single time. A clone one base away is much larger, so this may be a read error. V usage is TRBV11-3 and J usage is TRBJ2-5; TRBD2 matches 7 bases. V gave up 0 bases and J gave up 2 bases; unmatched junction bases: 12. Germline CDR1 reads SGHNT; CDR2 reads YENEEA. This CDR3 has 18 amino acids. As DNA, the CDR3 is TGTGCCAGCAGCTTAGATCCGGGAGTGGGAGGGAAACAAGAGACCCAGTACTTC. It encodes CASSLDPGVGGKQETQYF.

This clonotype was seen repeatedly, ten times or more. V gene TRBV20-1 combines with J gene TRBJ2-1, with D perhaps matching TRBD1 (5 bases). CDR1 DFQATT and CDR2 SNEGSKA come from the germline V gene (reference sequence). Trimming cost V 5 bases and J 4 bases, with 18 bases left between them. The CDR3 contains 15 residues. CDR3 DNA: TGCAGTGCTCGGAGAGCAGGGTCGAAGTACAATGAGCAGTTCTTC. Amino acid sequence: CSARRAGSKYNEQFF.

This clonotype was detected a few times. The chain combines TRBV19 with TRBJ1-4; D is perhaps TRBD1 (6 bases). The V end was cut by 4 bases, the J end by 6 bases, with 15 bases between. Germline CDR1 is LNHDA and CDR2 is SQIVND (reference sequence). The CDR3 sequence is 15 residues long. CDR3 protein: CASSTGGTLDEKLFF. CDR3 nucleotide sequence: TGTGCCAGTAGTACCGGGGGCACACTCGATGAAAAACTGTTTTTT. The full variable domain, in which reference TRBV19 and TRBJ1-4 provide the parts outside the CDR3, is DGGITQSPKYLFRKEGQNVTLSCEQNLNHDAMYWYRQDPGQGLRLIYYSQIVNDFQKGDIAEGYSVSREKKESFPLTVTSAQKNPTAFYLCASSTGGTLDEKLFFGSGTQLSVL.

The chain links TRBV6-2 or TRBV6-3 to TRBJ1-1, with 9 bases that match TRBD1. There are 16 residues in the CDR3. Germline loops: CDR1 MNHEY, CDR2 SVGEGT. J was trimmed by 2 bases and V by 0 bases; bases with no gene match: 4. This CDR3 reads CASSYSMGQGNTEAFF. The DNA of the CDR3 is TGTGCCAGCAGTTACTCGATGGGACAGGGAAACACTGAAGCTTTCTTT.

This clonotype was seen ten or more times. The genes are TRBV27 and TRBJ1-1; perhaps TRBD1 as D (6 bases). The V end lost 6 bases, the J end lost 6 bases, and 11 bases lay between the germline ends. The CDR3 length is 12 residues. Germline CDR1 reads MNHEY; CDR2 reads SMNVEV (reference sequence). The CDR3 protein is CASSGGGSEAFF. The CDR3 nucleotides are TGTGCCAGCAGCGGAGGGGGATCTGAAGCTTTCTTT.

V and J are TRBV5-1 and TRBJ2-3; TRBD2 might be the D (6 bases). Trimming took 4 bases from V and 0 from J, leaving 15 bases between them. The CDR3 consists of 16 residues. The V gene's germline CDR1 is SGHRS and CDR2 YFSETQ. Here the CDR3 DNA reads TGCGCCAGCAGCGTGGGACTTTTAACTAGCACAGATACGCAGTATTTT. Protein: CASSVGLLTSTDTQYF.

The table lists this clonotype with a few counts. This chain connects TRBV29-1 to TRBJ1-2; D possibly corresponds to TRBD1 (6 bases). The CDR3 is made up of 14 amino acids. V was clipped by 7 bases and J by 6 bases, with 21 bases between them. Germline values: CDR1 SQVTM, CDR2 ANQGSEA. CDR3 region: CSAGRDTQADGYTF. The CDR3 nucleotides are TGCAGCGCCGGCCGGGACACCCAAGCGGATGGCTACACCTTC.

This sequence joins TRBV5-1 and TRBJ2-6, with D tentatively TRBD2 (7 bases). This CDR3 is built from 19 residues. V was shortened by 4 bases and J by 0 bases, with 20 bases between the two germline ends. The germline V gene encodes CDR1 SGHRS and CDR2 YFSETQ. The CDR3 DNA is TGCGCCAGCAGCCTCCTCGGGCGGCGGGGGCTCTCTGGGGCCAACGTCCTGACTTTC. This sequence encodes CASSLLGRRGLSGANVLTF.

The chain uses TRBV10-3 and TRBJ1-3; 7 bases are a match to TRBD1. The germline V gene encodes CDR1 ENHRY and CDR2 SYGVKD. The ends lost 7 bases at V and 0 bases at J; junction bases unmatched: 6. This CDR3 contains 15 residues. The CDR3 protein is CAITTTGSSGNTIYF. The CDR3 region has the DNA TGTGCCATCACCACGACAGGGAGCTCTGGAAACACCATATATTTT.

This clonotype was recorded at least ten times. The J gene is TRBJ2-7, the V gene TRBV3-1; D remains ambiguous. Germline V gives CDR1 LGHDT, CDR2 YNNKEL (reference sequence). V lost 1 base, J lost 7 bases, and 11 bases lay in between. The CDR3 spans 13 residues. The CDR3 DNA follows: TGTGCCAGCAGCCAAGCCTCATCGAGGGAGCAGTACTTC. Translated: CASSQASSREQYF.

The chain recombines TRBV19 with TRBJ2-5; either TRBD1 or TRBD2 may supply D (5 bases each). The CDR3 runs 14 residues. Germline values: CDR1 LNHDA, CDR2 SQIVND (reference sequence). The ends were cut back, 3 bases at V and 2 bases at J, with 10 bases in the middle. The CDR3 protein is CASSMGTPQETQYF. The CDR3 DNA is TGTGCCAGTAGTATGGGGACGCCACAAGAGACCCAGTACTTC.

The genes are TRBV29-1 and TRBJ1-1, with TRBD1 identical over 8 bases. V gave up 6 bases and J gave up 9 bases; unmatched junction bases: 9. The CDR3 is made up of 12 amino acids. Germline V gives CDR1 SQVTM, CDR2 ANQGSEA. CDR3 amino acids: CSVATGDRQAFF. The CDR3 coding sequence is TGCAGCGTCGCGACAGGGGACCGTCAAGCTTTCTTT.

The chain is built from TRBV29-1 and TRBJ2-2; no clear D. V was shortened by 7 bases and J by 1 base, with 7 bases between the two germline ends. Germline V gene data show CDR1 as SQVTM and CDR2 as ANQGSEA. The CDR3 runs to 12 residues. The CDR3 nucleotides are TGCAGCGGCGGAATGAACACCGGGGAGCTGTTTTTT. Translated, it gives CSGGMNTGELFF.

In its sample, this clonotype was seen many times. The V call is TRBV7-8, the J call TRBJ2-7; TRBD1 might be the D (6 bases). CDR1 and CDR2 from the germline V gene are SGHVS and FQNEAQ. V was trimmed by 5 bases and J by 0 bases, leaving 23 bases between them. The CDR3 covers 18 residues. The CDR3: CASSGTSTGQISSYEQYF. CDR3 sequence (DNA): TGTGCCAGCAGCGGGACCTCGACAGGACAGATAAGCTCCTACGAGCAGTACTTC.

Ten or more counts support this clonotype. This sequence joins TRBV7-8 and TRBJ2-3; D may be TRBD2 (6 bases). There are 16 residues in the CDR3. The V gene lost 3 bases and the J gene lost 1 base, with 14 bases spanning the gap. CDR1 is SGHVS, CDR2 FQNEAQ, per germline. The CDR3 is CASSFGAGRRTDTQYF. The CDR3 DNA follows: TGTGCCAGCAGCTTTGGGGCAGGGAGGCGCACAGATACGCAGTATTTT.